The rows below give T cell receptor beta chains drawn from one sample of a study of beta chain features in type 1 diabetes. The repertoire was sequenced with immunoSEQ multiplex PCR; TCRdb's copy has only in-frame clones and lacks some. This sample yields 300,000 to 350,000 clones, of which around 9% are seen a single time; 0.95% to 1.1% belongs to the top ten. Sample: central memory CD4+ T cells from blood. The receptors stem from a man younger than 40 with type 1 diabetes. CDR3s include the opening cysteine and the closing phenylalanine or tryptophan. D genes are given only for firm matches. Rows may omit the clone size; those that give it use once, few, many or a size class.

v_call: TRBV28
j_call: TRBJ2-4
d_call: -
clone_size: many
cdr3_nt: TGTGCCAGCAGTTTTCAGTCAGCCAAAAACATTCAGTACTTC
cdr3_aa: CASSFQSAKNIQYF

v_call: TRBV5-1
j_call: TRBJ1-6
d_call: -
clone_size: -
cdr3_nt: TGCGCCAGCAGCTTGTTCCAGGGATCTAGCTCCTATAATTCACCCCTCCACTTT
cdr3_aa: CASSLFQGSSSYNSPLHF

v_call: TRBV7-8
j_call: TRBJ1-5
d_call: -
clone_size: -
cdr3_nt: TGTGCCAGCAGCCCGAGCGAGACAGCTCTCCAGCATTTT
cdr3_aa: CASSPSETALQHF

v_call: TRBV6-7
j_call: TRBJ2-7
d_call: TRBD1
clone_size: -
cdr3_nt: TGTGCCAGCAGTTACTACAGGGGGCGTGGGGAGCAGTACTTC
cdr3_aa: CASSYYRGRGEQYF

v_call: TRBV18
j_call: TRBJ1-4
d_call: -
clone_size: few
cdr3_nt: TGTGCCAGCTCATCGTCACAAAATGAAAAACTGTTTTTT
cdr3_aa: CASSSSQNEKLFF

v_call: TRBV29-1
j_call: TRBJ2-5
d_call: -
clone_size: few
cdr3_nt: TGCAGCACGACCGGTTTGGAACCAGAGACCCAGTACTTC
cdr3_aa: CSTTGLEPETQYF

v_call: TRBV9
j_call: TRBJ2-3
d_call: TRBD2
clone_size: few
cdr3_nt: TGTGCCAGCAGCGTAGCTGGGGCGGGGGGCGGCACAGATACGCAGTATTTT
cdr3_aa: CASSVAGAGGGTDTQYF

v_call: TRBV18
j_call: TRBJ1-5
d_call: -
clone_size: -
cdr3_nt: TGTGCCAGCTCACCAGGGACCGAGGAGCCCCAGCATTTT
cdr3_aa: CASSPGTEEPQHF

v_call: TRBV9
j_call: TRBJ2-3
d_call: TRBD2
clone_size: -
cdr3_nt: TGTGCCAGCAGCGTAGCTGGAACTAGCGGGGGGCCTACAGATACGCAGTATTTT
cdr3_aa: CASSVAGTSGGPTDTQYF

v_call: TRBV28
j_call: TRBJ2-2
d_call: TRBD1
clone_size: few
cdr3_nt: TGTGCCAGCAGCCAGGGGGCTCATAAGGACGGGGAGCTGTTTTTT
cdr3_aa: CASSQGAHKDGELFF

v_call: TRBV5-8
j_call: TRBJ2-3
d_call: -
clone_size: few
cdr3_nt: TGTGCCAGCAGCACCCTCCGGGGGGCTAGCACAGATACGCAGTATTTT
cdr3_aa: CASSTLRGASTDTQYF

v_call: TRBV6-5
j_call: TRBJ2-2
d_call: -
clone_size: -
cdr3_nt: TGTGCCAGCAGTTACCCGACACGGAACACCGGGGAGCTGTTTTTT
cdr3_aa: CASSYPTRNTGELFF

v_call: TRBV29-1
j_call: TRBJ1-1
d_call: -
clone_size: few
cdr3_nt: TGCAGCGTTGACCAGCCGGGACGTGCGAACACTGAAGCTTTCTTT
cdr3_aa: CSVDQPGRANTEAFF

v_call: TRBV5-1
j_call: TRBJ2-7
d_call: -
clone_size: -
cdr3_nt: TGCGCCAGCAGCTTGGGCGCCAACCTCTACGAGCAGTACTTC
cdr3_aa: CASSLGANLYEQYF

v_call: TRBV6-6
j_call: TRBJ2-3
d_call: TRBD1
clone_size: -
cdr3_nt: TGTGCCAGCAGTGACGGGACAGGGACAGATACGCAGTATTTT
cdr3_aa: CASSDGTGTDTQYF

v_call: TRBV7-2
j_call: TRBJ1-6
d_call: TRBD1
clone_size: few
cdr3_nt: TGTGCCAGCAGCTCCCCCAGGGGGAATAATTCACCCCTCCACTTT
cdr3_aa: CASSSPRGNNSPLHF

v_call: TRBV27
j_call: TRBJ1-2
d_call: -
clone_size: few
cdr3_nt: TGTGCCAGCAGTTTGGAGGGGCGCATTGATGGCTACACCTTC
cdr3_aa: CASSLEGRIDGYTF

v_call: TRBV4-3
j_call: TRBJ1-2
d_call: TRBD1
clone_size: -
cdr3_nt: TGCGCCAGCAGCCCTTACTGGACAGGGGGCAACTATGGCTACACCTTC
cdr3_aa: CASSPYWTGGNYGYTF

v_call: TRBV5-4
j_call: TRBJ2-3
d_call: TRBD2
clone_size: -
cdr3_nt: TGTGCCAGCAGCTCGGGACTAGCGGGCCCGGGTGAGGGAGATACGCAGTATTTT
cdr3_aa: CASSSGLAGPGEGDTQYF

v_call: TRBV25-1
j_call: TRBJ1-5
d_call: -
clone_size: -
cdr3_nt: TGTGCCAGCAGTGAATCTGGGCAGCCCCAGCATTTT
cdr3_aa: CASSESGQPQHF

v_call: TRBV9
j_call: TRBJ2-3
d_call: -
clone_size: -
cdr3_nt: TGTGCCAGCAGCGTAGCTCGAGGGAAGACCGATACGCAGTATTTT
cdr3_aa: CASSVARGKTDTQYF

v_call: TRBV11-2
j_call: TRBJ2-5
d_call: TRBD2
clone_size: -
cdr3_nt: TGTGCCAGCAGCAAAGGACTAGCTCAAGAGACCCAGTACTTC
cdr3_aa: CASSKGLAQETQYF

v_call: TRBV7-7
j_call: TRBJ2-7
d_call: -
clone_size: -
cdr3_nt: TGTGCTAGCAGCTCGGACTTGGGAAGTTACGAGCAGTACTTC
cdr3_aa: CASSSDLGSYEQYF

v_call: TRBV25-1
j_call: TRBJ2-7
d_call: -
clone_size: -
cdr3_nt: TGTGCCAGCAGACCCATCGGACCCTTAAGCTCCTACGAGCAGTACTTC
cdr3_aa: CASRPIGPLSSYEQYF

v_call: TRBV7-2
j_call: TRBJ2-1
d_call: -
clone_size: few
cdr3_nt: TGTGCCAGCAGCTTAGCTACCCGAAAAGGTGAGCAGTTCTTC
cdr3_aa: CASSLATRKGEQFF

v_call: TRBV7-9
j_call: TRBJ2-4
d_call: TRBD2
clone_size: many
cdr3_nt: TGTGCCAGCAGCCCTAGGGATTCAAACAGACTAGCATCCATTCAGTACTTC
cdr3_aa: CASSPRDSNRLASIQYF

v_call: TRBV2
j_call: TRBJ2-3
d_call: -
clone_size: -
cdr3_nt: TGTGCCAGCAAACCGTTCCTAGCACAAGATACGCAGTATTTT
cdr3_aa: CASKPFLAQDTQYF

v_call: TRBV19
j_call: TRBJ2-2
d_call: -
clone_size: -
cdr3_nt: TGTGCCAGTGGGGCACTAGCCTACACCGGGGAGCTGTTTTTT
cdr3_aa: CASGALAYTGELFF

v_call: TRBV6-1
j_call: TRBJ2-3
d_call: TRBD2
clone_size: few
cdr3_nt: TGTGCCAGCAGTGCGAGGGGAGGGGACACAGATACGCAGTATTTT
cdr3_aa: CASSARGGDTDTQYF

v_call: TRBV5-6
j_call: TRBJ1-5
d_call: TRBD1
clone_size: few
cdr3_nt: TGTGCCAGCAGCTTGGGGGGACAGGGGGCTTTTCAGCCCCAGCATTTT
cdr3_aa: CASSLGGQGAFQPQHF

v_call: TRBV6-6
j_call: TRBJ1-2
d_call: TRBD1
clone_size: -
cdr3_nt: TGTGCCAGCAGTTACGCGGACAGGGATGGCTACACCTTC
cdr3_aa: CASSYADRDGYTF

v_call: TRBV6-5
j_call: TRBJ2-5
d_call: -
clone_size: -
cdr3_nt: TGTGCCAGCAGTACTGTACTGGACCAAGAGACCCAGTACTTC
cdr3_aa: CASSTVLDQETQYF

v_call: TRBV30
j_call: TRBJ1-6
d_call: TRBD1
clone_size: -
cdr3_nt: TGTGCCTGGGGACAGGGGGGGATTTCACCCCTCCACTTT
cdr3_aa: CAWGQGGISPLHF

v_call: TRBV14
j_call: TRBJ1-1
d_call: -
clone_size: few
cdr3_nt: TGTGCCAGCAGCCAAGATTGGGGGTCTGAAGCTTTCTTT
cdr3_aa: CASSQDWGSEAFF

v_call: TRBV19
j_call: TRBJ2-2
d_call: -
clone_size: few
cdr3_nt: TGTGCCAGTAGGTGGGTTGTGGACACCGGGGAGCTGTTTTTT
cdr3_aa: CASRWVVDTGELFF

v_call: TRBV6-5
j_call: TRBJ2-3
d_call: -
clone_size: -
cdr3_nt: TGTGCCAGCCCCGGGTCAGGCACAGATACGCAGTATTTT
cdr3_aa: CASPGSGTDTQYF

v_call: TRBV10-2
j_call: TRBJ2-7
d_call: -
clone_size: -
cdr3_nt: TGCGCCAGCAGTGAGGGTCGGACCGAGCAGTACTTC
cdr3_aa: CASSEGRTEQYF

v_call: TRBV19
j_call: TRBJ1-2
d_call: -
clone_size: few
cdr3_nt: TGTGCCAGTACTGAACAGTCAGCTAACTATGGCTACACCTTC
cdr3_aa: CASTEQSANYGYTF

v_call: TRBV23-1
j_call: TRBJ1-5
d_call: TRBD1
clone_size: many
cdr3_nt: TGCGCCAGCACCAGGCCGGGACAGATCAATCAGCCCCAGCATTTT
cdr3_aa: CASTRPGQINQPQHF

v_call: TRBV7-2
j_call: TRBJ1-6
d_call: -
clone_size: -
cdr3_nt: TGTGCCAGCAGCTTTGGACAGTCTGAACCCCTCCACTTT
cdr3_aa: CASSFGQSEPLHF

v_call: TRBV5-1
j_call: TRBJ1-6
d_call: -
clone_size: -
cdr3_nt: TGCGCCAGCAGTTCCCAGGGATTAAATTCACCCCTCCACTTT
cdr3_aa: CASSSQGLNSPLHF

v_call: TRBV7-2
j_call: TRBJ2-6
d_call: -
clone_size: few
cdr3_nt: TGTGCCAGCACCACCTCAGGGGATGGGGCCAACGTCCTGACTTTC
cdr3_aa: CASTTSGDGANVLTF